The clone carrying this TCR beta chain was seen a single time. This specimen belongs to a study of blood T cell repertoires in COVID-19. Per the authors' pipeline: Amplification of reference gene primers was used by the study to estimate nucleated cell counts. The table came from immunoSEQ multiplex PCR; TCRdb's copy has only in-frame clones and leaves some out. That table supplies the V and J calls and clone size; D and trimming were determined from the DNA. In the table there are around 160,000 clones, around 81% of which are singletons. Germline V gene data show CDR1 as KGHSH and CDR2 as LQKENI. Trimming took 3 bases from V and 4 from J, leaving 8 bases between them. The CDR3 has 13 amino acids.

The chain combines TRBV18 with TRBJ2-3; D call uncertain. This receptor was identified in a human donor with acute or convalescent COVID-19. The donor label of this sample is uncertain. The sample was peripheral blood. The CDR3 protein is CASSPLPPDTQYF. The CDR3 coding sequence is TGTGCCAGCTCACCCCTCCCCCCAGATACGCAGTATTTT.